The 32 T cell receptor beta chains below were found in one sample sequenced in a study of CD8 T cells in ankylosing spondylitis. Study outcomes and limitations: A motif of 7 to 9 highly homologous TCR beta variants was seen as apparently characteristic of ankylosing spondylitis blood.

TCRdb processed the 5' RACE reads anew with MiXCR; each CDR3 protein has one entry. The repertoire holds 500,000 to 550,000 distinct CDR3 sequences, with roughly 13% as singletons. These TCRs' antigens remain unknown. Sequencing input: blood, either unsorted or a sorted T cell fraction (not recorded which). The receptors were gathered from a male donor with ankylosing spondylitis.

Only a few counts were recorded for this clonotype. The rearrangement joins TRBV20-1 to TRBJ2-2; TRBD2 matches at 7 bases. CDR1 and CDR2 from the germline V gene are DFQATT and SNEGSKA (reference sequence). The J segment lost 7 bases and the V segment lost 3 bases, leaving 11 bases of the junction unmatched. The CDR3 has 15 residues. The CDR3 nucleotides read TGCAGTGCTAGGGGATCTAGCGGCACAGACGGGGAGCTGTTTTTT. Amino acids: CSARGSSGTDGELFF.

V is TRBV5-1 and J is TRBJ2-2, with 10 bases that match TRBD1. Germline trimming cut 2 bases from V and 5 bases from J; bases unmatched to any gene: 3. Germline V gene sequence: CDR1 SGHRS, CDR2 YFSETQ. The CDR3 contains 15 residues. Written as DNA, the CDR3 is TGCGCCAGCAGCTTTGACAGGGGGCAGACCGGGGAGCTGTTTTTT. This encodes CASSFDRGQTGELFF.

The chain employs TRBV11-2 and TRBJ2-3; 10 bases fit TRBD2. V shed 5 bases, J shed 4 bases, and the junction held 12 bases outside the gene matches. Germline-derived CDR1 and CDR2 are SGHAT and FQNNGV. This CDR3 has 17 amino acids. CDR3 loop: CASSPSLTSGYPDTQYF. In DNA, the CDR3 is TGTGCCAGCAGCCCCAGCCTGACTAGCGGGTACCCAGATACGCAGTATTTT. Full variable domain (outside the CDR3, taken from reference TRBV11-2 and TRBJ2-3): EAGVAQSPRYKIIEKRQSVAFWCNPISGHATLYWYQQILGQGPKLLIQFQNNGVVDDSQLPKDRFSAERLKGVDSTLKIQPAKLEDSAVYLCASSPSLTSGYPDTQYFGPGTRLTVL.

This chain joins TRBV12-5 and TRBJ2-7; perhaps TRBD2 as D (5 bases). The V end lost 0 bases, the J end lost 5 bases, and 20 bases lay between the germline ends. Per germline, CDR1 LGHNT and CDR2 FRNRAP. This CDR3 has 17 residues. Here the CDR3 DNA reads TGTGCTAGTGGTTTGGTACTGTTTGAGGGCAGCCAAAACGAGCAGTACGTC. Encoded protein: CASGLVLFEGSQNEQYV.

This clonotype was observed a few times. This sequence joins TRBV12-3 or TRBV12-4 and TRBJ2-1; 8 positions agree with TRBD1. This CDR3 region has 16 residues. J was trimmed by 4 bases and V by 6 bases; bases with no gene match: 11. CDR3 sequence: CASSLWLDRVYNEQFF. Here the CDR3 DNA reads TGTGCCAGCAGCCTGTGGTTGGACAGGGTTTACAATGAGCAGTTCTTC.

The chain employs TRBV2 and TRBJ2-3; D could derive from TRBD1 or TRBD2 (6 bases each). This CDR3 contains 17 residues. V was pared by 8 bases and J by 0 bases, with 21 bases between. The germline gives CDR1 SNHLY, CDR2 FYNNEI. The CDR3 sequence is CASYPTGAHPSTDTQYF. The CDR3, as DNA: TGTGCCAGCTACCCGACGGGGGCGCATCCTAGCACAGATACGCAGTATTTT.

This sequence joins TRBV14 and TRBJ2-5; no reliable D call. V gave up 2 bases and J gave up 2 bases, with 6 bases separating them. Per the germline V gene, CDR1 is SGHDN and CDR2 is FVKESK. This CDR3 contains 13 residues. CDR3 coding DNA: TGTGCCAGCAGCCAAAACGGTCAAGAGACCCAGTACTTC. Residues: CASSQNGQETQYF.

This clonotype was observed a handful of times. The rearrangement uses TRBV29-1 and TRBJ2-4; D remains unclear. Trimming cost V 4 bases and J 7 bases, with 8 bases left between them. Germline V lookup: CDR1 SQVTM, CDR2 ANQGSEA. The CDR3 runs 11 residues. CDR3 protein: CSVAIGNIQYF. The CDR3 region has the DNA TGCAGCGTTGCGATTGGGAACATTCAGTACTTC.

V and J are TRBV11-3 and TRBJ2-1; 9 bases line up with TRBD2. Trimming took 3 bases from V and 4 from J; bases not matched to a gene: 4. Germline CDR1 is SGHNT and CDR2 is YENEEA. The length of the CDR3 is 15 residues. The CDR3, as DNA: TGTGCCAGCAGCTTTATGGCGGGAGGGTACAATGAGCAGTTCTTC. It encodes CASSFMAGGYNEQFF. The complete variable domain, with remaining parts taken from reference TRBV11-3 and TRBJ2-1, reads EAGVVQSPRYKIIEKKQPVAFWCNPISGHNTLYWYLQNLGQGPELLIRYENEEAVDDSQLPKDRFSAERLKGVDSTLKIQPAELGDSAVYLCASSFMAGGYNEQFFGPGTRLTVL.

The V gene is TRBV5-1, the J gene TRBJ2-3; TRBD2 agrees at 8 bases. The CDR3 contains 16 residues. Germline CDR1 reads SGHRS; CDR2 reads YFSETQ. V was pared by 4 bases and J by 1 base, with 8 bases of the junction left unmatched. In DNA form, the CDR3 reads TGCGCCAGCAGCAGAGTAGCGGGATCAGGCACAGATACGCAGTATTTT. Amino acids: CASSRVAGSGTDTQYF.

The chain recombines TRBV29-1 with TRBJ2-7; tentatively, D is TRBD1 or TRBD2 (6 bases each). The germline gives CDR1 SQVTM, CDR2 ANQGSEA. This CDR3 spans 14 amino acids. The V end lost 1 base, the J end lost 6 bases, and 16 bases lay between the germline ends. In nucleotides, the CDR3 is TGCAGCGTTGAAGGGACGGGGGCACGGGGCGAGCAGTACTTC. Its protein product is CSVEGTGARGEQYF.

This rearrangement joins TRBV5-8 to TRBJ2-7; D possibly corresponds to TRBD1 (6 bases). The V end was cut by 2 bases, the J end by 3 bases, with 15 bases between. Germline V gene data show CDR1 as SGHTS and CDR2 as YDEGEE. This CDR3 has 15 residues. CDR3 sequence reads: CASSFGQGIDYEQYV. The CDR3 region has the DNA TGTGCCAGCAGCTTTGGTCAGGGGATCGACTACGAGCAGTACGTC.

The V gene is TRBV6-1, the J gene TRBJ1-6; D is possibly TRBD1 (5 bases). The CDR3 consists of 13 residues. V shed 6 bases and J shed 9 bases, with 12 bases lying between them. Per germline, CDR1 MNHNS and CDR2 SASEGT. The CDR3 DNA is TGTGCCAGCAGGCAGGGAACGGTTTCACCCCTCCACTTT. Its protein product is CASRQGTVSPLHF.

V and J are TRBV2 and TRBJ1-1; 7 bases are a match to TRBD1. Per germline, CDR1 SNHLY and CDR2 FYNNEI. V was pared by 6 bases and J by 3 bases, with 4 bases of the junction left unmatched. The CDR3 is made up of 13 amino acids. The CDR3 region has the DNA TGTGCCAGCAGGAGAGACAGGGACACTGAAGCTTTCTTT. Protein product: CASRRDRDTEAFF.

The chain links TRBV10-3 to TRBJ2-3; D gene uncertain. The CDR3 consists of 16 residues. Trimming took 0 bases from V and 0 from J, leaving 10 bases between them. Germline V gives CDR1 ENHRY, CDR2 SYGVKD. DNA of the CDR3: TGTGCCATCAGTGAGTCCCAGCCGCGGAGCACAGATACGCAGTATTTT. Its protein product is CAISESQPRSTDTQYF.

The chain employs TRBV4-2 and TRBJ2-2; 9 bases map to TRBD2. Germline CDR1 and CDR2: LGHNA and YNFKEQ. CDR3 length: 18 residues. The V and J ends lost 4 bases and 3 bases, in that order; junction bases with no gene match: 12. CDR3: CASSPRIGGRDHTGELFF. The CDR3 DNA reads TGTGCCAGCAGCCCAAGGATCGGCGGGAGGGACCACACCGGGGAGCTGTTTTTT.

CDR3 coding DNA: TGTGCCAGCAGCCACCGAAACCGGGATGAGCAGTACTTC. Translating gives CASSHRNRDEQYF. The chain has TRBV14 and TRBJ2-7, with D possibly being TRBD2 (5 bases). Trimming cost V 3 bases and J 7 bases, with 13 bases left between them. The CDR3 contains 13 residues. CDR1 is SGHDN, CDR2 FVKESK, per germline.

The rearrangement joins TRBV7-8 to TRBJ2-1; the match to TRBD1 covers 7 bases. Germline values: CDR1 SGHVS, CDR2 FQNEAQ. With 1 base clipped from V and 0 bases from J, the junction kept 6 bases outside the gene matches. This CDR3 has 17 amino acids. Here the CDR3 DNA reads TGTGCCAGCAGCTTAGGGCAGGGACAGAGCTCCTACAATGAGCAGTTCTTC. It yields the protein CASSLGQGQSSYNEQFF.

This chain connects TRBV28 to TRBJ1-2; no clear D. There are 13 residues in the CDR3. The V end was cut by 2 bases, the J end by 2 bases, with 6 bases between. CDR1 is MDHEN, CDR2 SYDVKM, per germline. In nucleotides, the CDR3 is TGTGCCAGCAGTTTAACTATCAACTATGGCTACACCTTC. This codes for CASSLTINYGYTF.

The chain uses TRBV20-1 and TRBJ2-7; 9 positions agree with TRBD2. Germline assignment: CDR1 DFQATT and CDR2 SNEGSKA (reference sequence). V lost 3 bases, J lost 3 bases, and 6 bases stayed unmatched. This CDR3 region has 14 residues. CDR3 residues: CSASGLAWGYEQYV. For the CDR3, the DNA is TGCAGTGCTAGCGGACTAGCGTGGGGCTACGAGCAGTACGTC.

This clonotype was observed many times. The chain has TRBV6-1 and TRBJ2-1; possibly TRBD2 for D (6 bases). The CDR3 spans 14 residues. Germline loops: CDR1 MNHNS, CDR2 SASEGT. V was pared by 7 bases and J by 6 bases, with 16 bases between. The CDR3 DNA reads as TGTGCCAGCAAGCCGGGACTGCAGGTCAATGAGCAGTTCTTC. It encodes CASKPGLQVNEQFF.

This clonotype was counted at least ten times. V is TRBV5-1 and J is TRBJ2-3; maybe TRBD2 (6 bases). The ends were cut back, 4 bases at V and 1 base at J, with 19 bases in the middle. The CDR3 runs 17 residues. Germline-derived CDR1 and CDR2 are SGHRS and YFSETQ. Written as DNA, the CDR3 is TGCGCCAGCAGCAGAGCGGGCTGGGCGGGACGCACAGATACGCAGTATTTT. Translating gives CASSRAGWAGRTDTQYF.

This chain joins TRBV12-3 or TRBV12-4 and TRBJ1-5; D not resolved. The CDR3 is made up of 14 amino acids. Trimming pared 4 bases from V and 0 bases from J, leaving 7 bases between. CDR3 amino acids: CASSSLGSNQPQHF. CDR3 nucleotides: TGTGCCAGCAGTTCCCTCGGTAGCAATCAGCCCCAGCATTTT.

This clonotype has more than one count but fewer than ten. The J gene is TRBJ2-1, the V gene TRBV15, with D perhaps assigned TRBD1 or TRBD2 (5 bases each). CDR3 length equals 15 residues. The germline V gene has CDR1 LNHNV and CDR2 YYDKDF (reference sequence). The V end lost 4 bases, the J end lost 4 bases, and 14 bases lay between the germline ends. DNA of the CDR3: TGTGCCACCAGCACAACCGGGACGAGATACAATGAGCAGTTCTTC. Translating gives CATSTTGTRYNEQFF.

The rearrangement uses TRBV20-1 and TRBJ2-7; TRBD2 aligns across 11 bases. CDR1 and CDR2 (germline): DFQATT, SNEGSKA (reference sequence). CDR3 length: 14 residues. The trim removed 2 bases at V and 3 bases at J, leaving 3 bases unmatched. CDR3 bases: TGCAGTGCTAGAAGACTAGCGGGATACTACGAGCAGTACTTC. It translates to CSARRLAGYYEQYF.

This clonotype has a handful of counts. The rearrangement uses TRBV20-1 and TRBJ2-1; 10 bases agree with TRBD2. CDR1 and CDR2 (germline): DFQATT, SNEGSKA (reference sequence). The length of the CDR3 is 16 residues. The V and J ends lost 5 bases and 0 bases, in that order; junction bases with no gene match: 7. The CDR3 DNA reads as TGCAGTGCTGGGGCTAGCGGGAGCGGCTCCTACAATGAGCAGTTCTTC. It codes for CSAGASGSGSYNEQFF.

The rearrangement uses TRBV2 and TRBJ2-7; tentatively, D is TRBD1 (5 bases). Trimming took 7 bases from V and 1 from J, leaving 14 bases between them. Germline V CDR1 and CDR2: SNHLY, FYNNEI. The CDR3 sequence is 14 residues long. DNA for the CDR3: TGTGCCAGCATGGGGCTGCATGAATCCTACGAGCAGTACGTC. Translation: CASMGLHESYEQYV.

The chain has TRBV2 and TRBJ2-2, with 11 bases lining up with TRBD1. Trimming took 6 bases from V and 0 from J; bases not matched to a gene: 9. CDR1 and CDR2 (germline): SNHLY, FYNNEI. The CDR3 covers 18 residues. The CDR3 DNA sequence: TGTGCCAGCAGACCCTCCCCGGGACAGGGGGCGAACACCGGGGAGCTGTTTTTT. Its protein is CASRPSPGQGANTGELFF.

There are a few counts of this clonotype. This chain links TRBV3-1 with TRBJ2-1; TRBD1 or TRBD2 may be the D gene (5 bases each). There are 14 residues in the CDR3. V lost 3 bases and J lost 4, with 10 bases in between. Germline-derived CDR1 and CDR2 are LGHDT and YNNKEL (reference sequence). The CDR3 spells CASSHGALYNEQFF. The CDR3 region has the DNA TGTGCCAGCAGCCACGGGGCACTGTACAATGAGCAGTTCTTC.

This clonotype was seen ten or more times. The chain combines TRBV15 with TRBJ2-1; 9 nucleotides align to TRBD2. V shed 6 bases, J shed 3 bases, and the junction held 6 bases outside the gene matches. The CDR3 has 15 amino acids. Germline V CDR1 and CDR2: LNHNV, YYDKDF (reference sequence). CDR3 nucleotides: TGTGCCACCAGAGCTCAACTAGCGGGCTACAATGAGCAGTTCTTC. It encodes CATRAQLAGYNEQFF.

The chain couples TRBV7-9 to TRBJ1-4; 7 bases align to TRBD1. The V and J ends lost 5 bases and 4 bases, in that order; junction bases with no gene match: 4. CDR1 is SEHNR and CDR2 is FQNEAQ in the germline V gene (reference sequence). The CDR3 totals 14 residues. CDR3 nucleotide sequence: TGTGCCAGCAGCGGGACAGTGGGTAATGAAAAACTGTTTTTT. Its protein is CASSGTVGNEKLFF.

Ten or more counts support this clonotype. The rearrangement joins TRBV7-8 to TRBJ2-3, with D maybe TRBD2 (6 bases). Between the trimmed V and J ends, which lost 8 bases and 5 bases, there was a span of 11 bases. CDR1 is SGHVS, CDR2 FQNEAQ, per germline. The CDR3 is 12 amino acids. The CDR3 here is CASSGAGDTQYF. CDR3 bases: TGTGCCAGCTCCGGAGCGGGAGATACGCAGTATTTT.